A single sample is the source of the 9 T cell receptor beta chains below, sequenced in a study of T cells in Graves' hyperthyroidism and ophthalmopathy. The TCR beta CDR3 regions underwent amplification using RNA transcripts as the source. When the TCR CDR3 underwent first-round RT-PCR, the HTBI primer set was used. Each CDR3 protein is one row after TCRdb ran MiXCR on the multiplex PCR reads. This sample carries about 500,000 distinct CDR3 sequences, 13% to 15% of them seen once, and the ten largest clones take around 17%. The sample consisted of blood. Receptors were obtained from a woman in her late teens or twenties with Graves' hyperthyroidism.

The V call is TRBV19, the J call TRBJ1-5; no firm D call. This CDR3 spans 14 amino acids. V lost 7 bases to trimming and J lost 7 bases, with 17 bases between them. The germline gives CDR1 LNHDA, CDR2 SQIVND (reference sequence). CDR3 sequence reads: CASKTNGPIQPQHF. The CDR3 nucleotides read TGTGCCAGTAAAACGAATGGACCGATCCAGCCCCAGCATTTT.

This clonotype was counted between two and nine times. V and J are TRBV14 and TRBJ2-7; D uncertain. V was cut by 1 base and J by 0 bases, with 7 bases left in between. The CDR3 sequence is 14 residues long. Germline V lookup: CDR1 SGHDN, CDR2 FVKESK. This CDR3 is CASSQGSPSYEQYF. The CDR3 DNA follows: TGTGCCAGCAGCCAAGGGAGCCCCTCCTACGAGCAGTACTTC.

About this clonotype: A much larger clone differs by one base, so this may be a read error. This chain uses TRBV20-1 with TRBJ2-2; D might be TRBD2 (5 bases). The V end was cut by 0 bases, the J end by 1 base, with 12 bases between. The CDR3 is 16 residues long. Germline V lookup: CDR1 DFQATT, CDR2 SNEGSKA (reference sequence). The CDR3 nucleotides read TGCAGTGCTAGAGATCGACGAGCGGAGAACACCGGGGAGCTGTTTTTT. Residues: CSARDRRAENTGELFF.

The rearrangement joins TRBV11-2 to TRBJ2-1, with D tentatively TRBD2 (5 bases). Trimming stripped 5 bases from V and 0 bases from J, with 14 bases between. The CDR3 extends over 16 amino acids. Per the germline V gene, CDR1 is SGHAT and CDR2 is FQNNGV. DNA of the CDR3: TGTGCCAGCAGCCGTCTTCTAGCTGACTCCTACAATGAGCAGTTCTTC. The encoded protein is CASSRLLADSYNEQFF.

The sample holds many counts of this clonotype. V is TRBV12-3 or TRBV12-4 and J is TRBJ1-5; D is undetermined. Trimming took off 2 bases at V and 4 bases at J, with 9 bases between the two ends. The CDR3 has 14 amino acids. For the CDR3, the DNA is TGTGCCAGCAGTTTACAGGAATTTAATCAGCCCCAGCATTTT. It yields the protein CASSLQEFNQPQHF.

This clonotype came up a few times. The V gene is TRBV25-1, the J gene TRBJ1-6, with D possibly TRBD1 on 5 matching bases. This CDR3 comprises 15 residues. V was cut by 4 bases and J by 4 bases, with 11 bases left in between. The V gene's germline CDR1 is MGHDK and CDR2 SYGVNS. The CDR3 DNA reads as TGTGCCAGCAGTGGCCACGGGGGGTATAATTCACCCCTCCACTTT. Translated, it gives CASSGHGGYNSPLHF. Combining the CDR3 with reference TRBV25-1 and TRBJ1-6 gives the whole variable domain EADIYQTPRYLVIGTGKKITLECSQTMGHDKMYWYQQDPGMELHLIHYSYGVNSTEKGDLSSESTVSRIRTEHFPLTLESARPSHTSQYLCASSGHGGYNSPLHFGNGTRLTVT.

This clonotype was counted ten times or more. The V call is TRBV13, the J call TRBJ1-1; 7 bases agree with TRBD1. Trimming at V came to 2 bases and at J to 2 bases, leaving 11 bases not matched to a gene. The CDR3 covers 17 residues. Germline V gene sequence: CDR1 PRHDT, CDR2 FYEKMQ (reference sequence). This chain's CDR3 is CASSLMNRGFINTEAFF. The CDR3 region has the DNA TGTGCCAGCAGCTTAATGAACAGGGGCTTCATTAACACTGAAGCTTTCTTT.

This clonotype was found many times. The gene calls are TRBV2 and TRBJ1-1; TRBD1 might be the D (6 bases). The CDR3 covers 13 residues. Trimming cost V 7 bases and J 1 base, with 10 bases left between them. CDR1 SNHLY and CDR2 FYNNEI come from the germline V gene. CDR3 DNA sequence: TGTGCCAGCATACGGGACACGAACACTGAAGCTTTCTTT. Translating it yields CASIRDTNTEAFF.

This clonotype was seen many times. The chain uses TRBV29-1 and TRBJ2-3, with 7 bases matching TRBD2. Losses at the gene ends were 4 bases for V and 5 bases for J; bases not matched to a gene: 6. This CDR3 has 13 residues. The germline V gene has CDR1 SQVTM and CDR2 ANQGSEA. This CDR3 is CSVGRERIDTQYF. The CDR3 DNA reads as TGCAGCGTTGGGCGGGAGAGGATAGATACGCAGTATTTT.